A single sample gave rise to the 10 T cell receptor beta chains below, sequenced in a study of T cell clusters in autoimmune cytopenias. One tube held mixed TRB-A and TRB-B primer pools for touch-down PCR. TCRdb reanalyzed the multiplex PCR reads and collapses them to one entry per CDR3 protein, without DNA. The sample table includes a few thousand distinct CDR3 sequences. TRB was amplified from about 270 ng of peripheral blood genomic DNA per sample. Sequencing was performed on peripheral blood. These receptors all come from a human donor with an autoimmune cytopenia or autoimmune hepatitis (not recorded which).

The chain is built from TRBV5-1 and TRBJ1-5; the TCRdb D gene call, TRBD1, has no DNA to confirm it. Germline lookup yields CDR1 SGHRS and CDR2 YFSETQ. There are 14 residues in the CDR3. CDR3 in amino acids: CASSPTGPNQPQHF.

The chain recombines TRBV27 with TRBJ2-1; TCRdb's assignment of TRBD2 cannot be checked, as there is no DNA. Per the germline V gene, CDR1 is MNHEY and CDR2 is SMNVEV (reference sequence). The CDR3 runs 14 residues. This CDR3 reads CASIGLANYNEQFF.

Frequency places this clonotype as medium-sized (0.01 to 0.1%). This chain uses TRBV30 with TRBJ1-2. Per the germline V gene, CDR1 is GTSNPN and CDR2 is SVGIG (reference sequence). The CDR3 has 12 amino acids. The CDR3 here is CAWSDALVGYTF.

The rearrangement uses TRBV10-3 and TRBJ1-6; the TRBD1 assignment by TCRdb is unverifiable without DNA. Germline CDR1 reads ENHRY; CDR2 reads SYGVKD. The CDR3 has 15 residues. The CDR3 loop reads CAISVGQTYNSPLHF.

The chain is built from TRBV7-3 and TRBJ2-5; lacking DNA, the TRBD1 call made by TCRdb goes unchecked. Germline V gene data show CDR1 as SGHTA and CDR2 as FQGTGA. CDR3 length: 17 amino acids. CDR3 sequence reads: CASSYSKGGAHRETQYF.

J is TRBJ2-4 and V is TRBV24-1; checking the TCRdb D call of TRBD2 is not possible without DNA. Germline V gives CDR1 KGHDR, CDR2 SFDVKD. The CDR3 extends over 17 amino acids. CDR3 loop: CATGTPSGGLAKNIQYF.

Measured by frequency, this clonotype is medium-sized (0.01 to 0.1%). The rearrangement links TRBV27 to TRBJ2-1; TCRdb outputs TRBD2, but without DNA this stays unchecked. CDR3 length: 21 amino acids. The germline V gene encodes CDR1 MNHEY and CDR2 SMNVEV (reference sequence). This CDR3 is CASSLFSPGTSGKRSYNEQFF.

This clonotype is identified as medium-sized from frequency. The CDR3 sequence is CASSFQETQYF. This chain joins TRBV5-6 and TRBJ2-5. The CDR3 has 11 residues. CDR1 and CDR2 from the germline V gene are SGHDT and YYEEEE. Supplemented by reference TRBV5-6 and TRBJ2-5, the full variable domain reads DAGVTQSPTHLIKTRGQQVTLRCSPKSGHDTVSWYQQALGQGPQFIFQYYEEEERQRGNFPDRFSGHQFPNYSSELNVNALLLGDSALYLCASSFQETQYFGPGTRLLVL.

The chain links TRBV20-1 to TRBJ2-7. CDR3 length: 12 amino acids. The germline V gene has CDR1 DFQATT and CDR2 SNEGSKA (reference sequence). This CDR3 reads CSARDSAYEQYF.

The chain uses TRBV20-1 and TRBJ2-2; the TRBD2 assignment by TCRdb is unverifiable without DNA. Looked up from germline, CDR1 is DFQATT and CDR2 is SNEGSKA (reference sequence). The CDR3 covers 16 residues. CDR3 in amino acids: CSAPTLLAGDTGELFF.